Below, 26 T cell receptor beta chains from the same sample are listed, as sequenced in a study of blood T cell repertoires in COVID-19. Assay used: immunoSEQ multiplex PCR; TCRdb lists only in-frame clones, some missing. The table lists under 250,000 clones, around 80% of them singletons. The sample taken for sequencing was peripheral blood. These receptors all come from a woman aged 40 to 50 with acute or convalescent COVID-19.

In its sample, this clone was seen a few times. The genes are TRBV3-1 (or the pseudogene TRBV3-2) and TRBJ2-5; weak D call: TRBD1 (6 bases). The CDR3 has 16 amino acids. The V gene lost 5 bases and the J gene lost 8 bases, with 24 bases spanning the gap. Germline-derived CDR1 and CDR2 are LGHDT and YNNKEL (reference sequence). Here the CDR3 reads CASSARPNDVQGTQYF. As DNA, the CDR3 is TGTGCCAGCAGCGCGCGTCCCAATGACGTACAGGGAACCCAGTACTTC.

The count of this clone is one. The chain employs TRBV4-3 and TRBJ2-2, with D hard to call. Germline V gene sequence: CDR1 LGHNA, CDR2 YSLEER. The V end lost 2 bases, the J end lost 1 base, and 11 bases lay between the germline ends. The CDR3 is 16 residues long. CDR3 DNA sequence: TGCGCCAGCAGCCAATACCCCCCCGGGAACACCGGGGAGCTGTTTTTT. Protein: CASSQYPPGNTGELFF.

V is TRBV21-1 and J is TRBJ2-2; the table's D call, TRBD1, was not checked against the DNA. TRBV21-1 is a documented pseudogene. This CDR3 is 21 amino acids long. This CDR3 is CASSKALLICVADSETGELFF. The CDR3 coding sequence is TGTGCCAGCAGCAAAGCGCTATTGATTTGTGTGGCGGACAGTGAAACCGGGGAGCTGTTTTTT.

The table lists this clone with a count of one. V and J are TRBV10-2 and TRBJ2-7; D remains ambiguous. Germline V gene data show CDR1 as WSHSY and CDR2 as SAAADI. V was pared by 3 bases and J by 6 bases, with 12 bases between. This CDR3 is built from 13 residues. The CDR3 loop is CASSESTTGEQYF. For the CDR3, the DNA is TGCGCCAGCAGTGAATCAACGACTGGCGAGCAGTACTTC.

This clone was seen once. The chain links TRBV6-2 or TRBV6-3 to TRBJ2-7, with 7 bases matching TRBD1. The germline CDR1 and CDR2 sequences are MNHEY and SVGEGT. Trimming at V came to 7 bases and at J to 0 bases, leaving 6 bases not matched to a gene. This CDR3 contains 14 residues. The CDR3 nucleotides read TGTGCCAGCAACCCGACAGGGAGCTCCTACGAGCAGTACTTC. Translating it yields CASNPTGSSYEQYF.

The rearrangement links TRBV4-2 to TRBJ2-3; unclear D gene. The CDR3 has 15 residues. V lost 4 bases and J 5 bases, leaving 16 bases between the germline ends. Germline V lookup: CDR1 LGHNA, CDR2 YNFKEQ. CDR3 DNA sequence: TGTGCCAGCAGCCCTATCCTCTCAGCGAGAGATACGCAGTATTTT. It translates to CASSPILSARDTQYF.

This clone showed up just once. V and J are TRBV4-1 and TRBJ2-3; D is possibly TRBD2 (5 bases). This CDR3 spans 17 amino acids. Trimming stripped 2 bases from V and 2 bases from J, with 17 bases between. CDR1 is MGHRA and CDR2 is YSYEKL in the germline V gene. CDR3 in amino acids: CASSQTPEGTNTDTQYF. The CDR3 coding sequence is TGCGCCAGCAGCCAAACACCCGAGGGAACTAACACAGATACGCAGTATTTT.

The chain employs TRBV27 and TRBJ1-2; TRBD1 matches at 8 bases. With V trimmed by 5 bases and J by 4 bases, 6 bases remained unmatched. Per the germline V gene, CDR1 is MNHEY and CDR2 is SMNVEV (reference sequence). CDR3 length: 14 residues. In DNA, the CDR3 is TGTGCCAGCAGTATTTCCGGGACAGGCTATGGCTACACCTTC. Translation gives CASSISGTGYGYTF.

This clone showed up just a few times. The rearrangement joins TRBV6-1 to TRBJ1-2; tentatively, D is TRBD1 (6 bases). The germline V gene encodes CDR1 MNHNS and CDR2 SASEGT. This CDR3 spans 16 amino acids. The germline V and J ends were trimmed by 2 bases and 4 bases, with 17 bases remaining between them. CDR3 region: CASSEKNYRAGYGYTF. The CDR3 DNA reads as TGTGCCAGCAGTGAAAAAAATTACAGGGCGGGCTATGGCTACACCTTC.

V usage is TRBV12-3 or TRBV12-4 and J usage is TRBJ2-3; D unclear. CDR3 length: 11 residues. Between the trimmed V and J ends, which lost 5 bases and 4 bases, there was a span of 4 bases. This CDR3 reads CASSEADTQYF. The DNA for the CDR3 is TGTGCCAGCAGTGAGGCAGATACGCAGTATTTT.

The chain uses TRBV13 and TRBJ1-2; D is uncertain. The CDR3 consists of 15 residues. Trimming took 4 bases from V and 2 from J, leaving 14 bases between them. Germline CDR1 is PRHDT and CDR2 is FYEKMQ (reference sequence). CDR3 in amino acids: CASSSWSGGNYGYTF. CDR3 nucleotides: TGTGCCAGCAGCTCATGGTCGGGAGGGAACTATGGCTACACCTTC.

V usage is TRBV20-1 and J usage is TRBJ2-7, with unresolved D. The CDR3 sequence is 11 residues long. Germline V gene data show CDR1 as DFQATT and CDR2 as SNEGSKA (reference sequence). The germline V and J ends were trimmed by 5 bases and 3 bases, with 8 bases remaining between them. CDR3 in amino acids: CSAGLVYEQYF. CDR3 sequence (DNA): TGCAGTGCTGGCCTAGTCTACGAGCAGTACTTC.

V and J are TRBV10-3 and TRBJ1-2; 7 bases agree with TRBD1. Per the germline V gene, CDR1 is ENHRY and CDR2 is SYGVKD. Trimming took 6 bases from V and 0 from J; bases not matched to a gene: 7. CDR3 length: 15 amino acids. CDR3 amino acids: CAISLTGEANYGYTF. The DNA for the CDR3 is TGTGCCATCAGCTTAACAGGGGAGGCTAACTATGGCTACACCTTC.

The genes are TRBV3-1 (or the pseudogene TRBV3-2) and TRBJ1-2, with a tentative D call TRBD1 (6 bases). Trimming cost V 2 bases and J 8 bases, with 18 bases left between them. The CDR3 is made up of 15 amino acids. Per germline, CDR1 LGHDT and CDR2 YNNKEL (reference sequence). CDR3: CASSQKTYRERGYTF. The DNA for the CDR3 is TGTGCCAGCAGCCAAAAGACCTACAGGGAGCGAGGCTACACCTTC.

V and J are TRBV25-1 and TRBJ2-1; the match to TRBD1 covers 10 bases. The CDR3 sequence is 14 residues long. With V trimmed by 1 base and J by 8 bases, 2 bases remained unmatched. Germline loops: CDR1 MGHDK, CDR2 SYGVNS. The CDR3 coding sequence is TGTGCCAGCAGTGAATTAGGGACAGGGGATGAGCAGTTCTTC. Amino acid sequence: CASSELGTGDEQFF.

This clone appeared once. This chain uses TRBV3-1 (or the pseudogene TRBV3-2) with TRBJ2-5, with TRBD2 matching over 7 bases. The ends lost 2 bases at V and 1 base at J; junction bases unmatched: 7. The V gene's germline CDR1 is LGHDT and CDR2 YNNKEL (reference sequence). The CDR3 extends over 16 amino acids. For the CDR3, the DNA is TGTGCCAGCAGCCAAAGAGCGGGGATCTTCCAAGAGACCCAGTACTTC. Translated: CASSQRAGIFQETQYF.

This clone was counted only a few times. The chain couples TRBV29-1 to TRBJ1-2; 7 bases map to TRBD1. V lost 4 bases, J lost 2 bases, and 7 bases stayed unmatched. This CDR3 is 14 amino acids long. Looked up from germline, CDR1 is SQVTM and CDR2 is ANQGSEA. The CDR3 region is CSVAGTAKNYGYTF. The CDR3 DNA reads TGCAGCGTTGCCGGGACAGCAAAAAACTATGGCTACACCTTC. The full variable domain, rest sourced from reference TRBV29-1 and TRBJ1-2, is SAVISQKPSRDICQRGTSLTIQCQVDSQVTMMFWYRQQPGQSLTLIATANQGSEATYESGFVIDKFPISRPNLTFSTLTVSNMSPEDSSIYLCSVAGTAKNYGYTFGSGTRLTVV.

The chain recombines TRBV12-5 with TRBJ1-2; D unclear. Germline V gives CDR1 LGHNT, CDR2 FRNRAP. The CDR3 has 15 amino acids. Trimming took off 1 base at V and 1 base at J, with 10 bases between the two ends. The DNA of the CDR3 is TGTGCTAGTGGTTTGGGAAGAGATTTTAACTATGGCTACACCTTC. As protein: CASGLGRDFNYGYTF.

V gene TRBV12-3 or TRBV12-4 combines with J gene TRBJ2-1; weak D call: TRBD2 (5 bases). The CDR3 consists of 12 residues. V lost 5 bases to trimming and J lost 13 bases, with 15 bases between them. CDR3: CASSKSWENQFF. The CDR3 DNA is TGTGCCAGCAGTAAAAGTTGGGAGAATCAGTTCTTC.

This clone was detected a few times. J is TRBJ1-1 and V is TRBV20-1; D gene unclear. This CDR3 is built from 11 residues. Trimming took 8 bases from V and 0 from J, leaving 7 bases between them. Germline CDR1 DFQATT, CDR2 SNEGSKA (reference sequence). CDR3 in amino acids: CSRTVNTEAFF. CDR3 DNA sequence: TGCAGTCGTACAGTGAACACTGAAGCTTTCTTT.

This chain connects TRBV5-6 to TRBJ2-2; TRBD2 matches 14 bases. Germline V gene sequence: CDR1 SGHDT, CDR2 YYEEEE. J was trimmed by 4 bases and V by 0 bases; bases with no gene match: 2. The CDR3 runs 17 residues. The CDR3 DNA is TGTGCCAGCAGCTTGGGACTAGCGGGAGGGGCCACCGGGGAGCTGTTTTTT. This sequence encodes CASSLGLAGGATGELFF.

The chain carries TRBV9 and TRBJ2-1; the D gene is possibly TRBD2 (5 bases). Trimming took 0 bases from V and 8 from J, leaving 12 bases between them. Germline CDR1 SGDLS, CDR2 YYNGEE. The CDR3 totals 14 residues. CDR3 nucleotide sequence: TGTGCCAGCAGCGTAGCAGGTTCGGGGTATGAGCAGTTCTTC. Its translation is CASSVAGSGYEQFF.

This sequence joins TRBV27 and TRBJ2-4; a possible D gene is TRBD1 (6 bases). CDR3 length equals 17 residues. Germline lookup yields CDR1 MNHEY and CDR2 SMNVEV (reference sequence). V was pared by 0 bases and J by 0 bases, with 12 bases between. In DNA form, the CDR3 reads TGTGCCAGCAGTTTATCGTTTAGGACAGTAGCCAAAAACATTCAGTACTTC. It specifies CASSLSFRTVAKNIQYF.

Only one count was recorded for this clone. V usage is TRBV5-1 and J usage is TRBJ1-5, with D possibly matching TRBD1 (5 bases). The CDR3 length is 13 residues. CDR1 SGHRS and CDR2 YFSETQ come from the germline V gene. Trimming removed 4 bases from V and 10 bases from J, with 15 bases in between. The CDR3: CASSLDRFGPQHF. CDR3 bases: TGCGCCAGCAGCCTAGACAGATTCGGTCCCCAGCATTTT.

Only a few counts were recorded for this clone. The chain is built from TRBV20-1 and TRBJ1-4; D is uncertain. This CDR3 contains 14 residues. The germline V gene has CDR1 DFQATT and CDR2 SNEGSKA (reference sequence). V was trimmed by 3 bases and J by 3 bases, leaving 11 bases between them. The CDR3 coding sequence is TGCAGTGCTAGTACCAACAAAGCTAATGAAAAACTGTTTTTT. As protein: CSASTNKANEKLFF.

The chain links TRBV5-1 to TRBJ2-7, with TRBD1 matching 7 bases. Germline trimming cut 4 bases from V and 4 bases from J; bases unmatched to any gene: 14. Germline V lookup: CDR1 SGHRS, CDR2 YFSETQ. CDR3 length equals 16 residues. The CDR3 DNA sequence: TGCGCCAGCAGCGGCGAGGAGAAGACAGGGAATTACGAGCAGTACTTC. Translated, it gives CASSGEEKTGNYEQYF. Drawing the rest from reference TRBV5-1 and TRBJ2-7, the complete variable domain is KAGVTQTPRYLIKTRGQQVTLSCSPISGHRSVSWYQQTPGQGLQFLFEYFSETQRNKGNFPGRFSGRQFSNSRSEMNVSTLELGDSALYLCASSGEEKTGNYEQYFGPGTRLTVT.